This record concerns one T cell receptor beta chain sequence. While infection was still active, Seattle patients were enrolled and then followed longitudinally. This sample was included in a study of blood T cell repertoires in COVID-19. Overall study context: Samples of COVID-19 (acute and convalescent) were obtained from the United States, Italy and Spain. T cells, B-cell-depleted T cells, or PBMCs provided the cDNA or gDNA that served as material.

In the authors' methods: Estimated nucleated cell counts came from reference gene primer amplification. Sequencing was performed with immunoSEQ multiplex PCR; in TCRdb, only in-frame clones are kept and a portion is missing. V, J and clone size are those of that table, while D and trimming were read from the DNA. The sample has about 64,000 clones; approximately 85% are singletons. The CDR3 is made up of 15 amino acids. The germline CDR1 and CDR2 sequences are SEHNR and FQNEAQ (reference sequence). Trimming shortened V by 1 base and J by 2 bases, and 8 bases separated the two germline ends. The clonotype comes from a woman aged 60-70 years with COVID-19, enrolled during active disease. Specimen: peripheral blood. This chain connects TRBV7-9 to TRBJ1-4; tentative D call: TRBD1 (6 bases). The CDR3 loop reads CASSLGTVTNEKLFF. In DNA, the CDR3 is TGTGCCAGCAGCTTAGGGACAGTTACTAATGAAAAACTGTTTTTT.